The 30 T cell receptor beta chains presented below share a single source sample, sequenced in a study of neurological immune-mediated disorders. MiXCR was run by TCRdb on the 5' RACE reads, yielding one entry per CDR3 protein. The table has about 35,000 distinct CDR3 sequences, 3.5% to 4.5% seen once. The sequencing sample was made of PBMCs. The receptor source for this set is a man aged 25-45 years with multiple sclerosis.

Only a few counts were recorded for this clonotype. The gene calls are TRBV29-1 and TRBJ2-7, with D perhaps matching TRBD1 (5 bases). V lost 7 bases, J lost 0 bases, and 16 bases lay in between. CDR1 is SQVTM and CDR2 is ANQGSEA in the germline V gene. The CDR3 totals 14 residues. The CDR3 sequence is CSAVLGQLSYEQYF. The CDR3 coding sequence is TGCAGCGCCGTATTGGGGCAGCTCTCCTACGAGCAGTACTTC.

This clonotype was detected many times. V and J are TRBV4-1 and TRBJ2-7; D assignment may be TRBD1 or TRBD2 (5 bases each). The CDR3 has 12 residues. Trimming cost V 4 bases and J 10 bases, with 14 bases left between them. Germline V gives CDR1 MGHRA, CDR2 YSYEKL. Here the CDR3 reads CASSPERGEQYF. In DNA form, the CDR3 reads TGCGCCAGCAGCCCCGAGCGAGGGGAACAGTACTTC.

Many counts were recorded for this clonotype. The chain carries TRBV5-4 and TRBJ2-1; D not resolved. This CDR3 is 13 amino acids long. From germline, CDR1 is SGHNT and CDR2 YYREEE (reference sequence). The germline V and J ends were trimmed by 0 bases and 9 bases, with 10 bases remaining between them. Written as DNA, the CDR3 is TGTGCCAGCAGCTTGGCCGGGCTAGGTGAGCAGTTCTTC. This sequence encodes CASSLAGLGEQFF.

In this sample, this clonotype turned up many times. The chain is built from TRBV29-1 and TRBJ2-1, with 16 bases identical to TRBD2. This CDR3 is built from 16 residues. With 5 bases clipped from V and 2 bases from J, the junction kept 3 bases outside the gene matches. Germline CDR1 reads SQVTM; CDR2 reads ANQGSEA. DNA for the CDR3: TGCAGCGTTCCGGGACTAGCGGGGGGGCCCTACAATGAGCAGTTCTTC. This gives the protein CSVPGLAGGPYNEQFF.

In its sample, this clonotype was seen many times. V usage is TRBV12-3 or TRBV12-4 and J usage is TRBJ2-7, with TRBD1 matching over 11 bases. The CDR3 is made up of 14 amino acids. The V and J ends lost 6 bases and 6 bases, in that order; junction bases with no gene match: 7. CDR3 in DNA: TGTGCCAGCAGACTCGGACAGGGGGCAATCGAGCAGTACTTC. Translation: CASRLGQGAIEQYF.

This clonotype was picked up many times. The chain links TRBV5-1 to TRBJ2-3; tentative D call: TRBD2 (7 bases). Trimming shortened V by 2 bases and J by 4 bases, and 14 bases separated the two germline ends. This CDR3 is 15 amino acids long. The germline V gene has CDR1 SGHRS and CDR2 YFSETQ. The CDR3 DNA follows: TGCGCCAGCAGCTTTTCGGGGGGCGCTTCAGATACGCAGTATTTT. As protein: CASSFSGGASDTQYF.

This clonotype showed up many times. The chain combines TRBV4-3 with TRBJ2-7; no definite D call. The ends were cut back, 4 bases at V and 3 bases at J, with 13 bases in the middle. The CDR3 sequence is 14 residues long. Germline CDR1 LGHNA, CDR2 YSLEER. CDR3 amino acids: CASSREDGSYEQYF. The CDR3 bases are TGCGCCAGCAGCCGAGAAGACGGAAGCTACGAGCAGTACTTC.

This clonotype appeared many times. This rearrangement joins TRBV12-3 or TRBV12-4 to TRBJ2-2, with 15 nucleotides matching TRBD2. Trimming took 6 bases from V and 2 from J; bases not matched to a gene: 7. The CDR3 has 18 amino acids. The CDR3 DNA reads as TGTGCCAGCAGACCCGGGACTAGCGGGGGGACAAACACCGGGGAGCTGTTTTTT. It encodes CASRPGTSGGTNTGELFF.

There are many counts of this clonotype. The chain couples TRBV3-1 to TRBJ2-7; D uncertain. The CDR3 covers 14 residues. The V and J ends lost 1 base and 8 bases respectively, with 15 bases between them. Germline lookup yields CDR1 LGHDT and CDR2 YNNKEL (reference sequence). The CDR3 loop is CASSQGATALKQYF. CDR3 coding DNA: TGTGCCAGCAGCCAAGGGGCCACAGCGCTGAAGCAGTACTTC.

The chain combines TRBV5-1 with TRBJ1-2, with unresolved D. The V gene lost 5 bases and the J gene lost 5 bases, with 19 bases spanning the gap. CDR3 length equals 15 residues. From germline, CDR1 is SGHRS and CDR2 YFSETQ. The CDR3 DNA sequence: TGCGCCAGCAGTTTTGGGGTCCGTAGGGCTTATGGCTACACCTTC. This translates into CASSFGVRRAYGYTF.

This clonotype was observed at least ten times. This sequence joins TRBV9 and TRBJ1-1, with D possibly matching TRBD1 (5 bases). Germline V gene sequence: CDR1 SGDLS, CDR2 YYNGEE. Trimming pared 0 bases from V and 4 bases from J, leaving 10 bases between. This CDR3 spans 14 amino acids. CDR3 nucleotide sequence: TGTGCCAGCAGCGTAGAGATGGGGGGCACTGAAGCTTTCTTT. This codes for CASSVEMGGTEAFF.

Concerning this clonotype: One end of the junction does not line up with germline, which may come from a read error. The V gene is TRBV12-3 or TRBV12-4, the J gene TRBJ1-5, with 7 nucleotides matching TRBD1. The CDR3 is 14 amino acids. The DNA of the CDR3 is TGTGCCAGCAGTATACAGGGGCTCAATCAGCCCCAGAATTTT. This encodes CASSIQGLNQPQNF.

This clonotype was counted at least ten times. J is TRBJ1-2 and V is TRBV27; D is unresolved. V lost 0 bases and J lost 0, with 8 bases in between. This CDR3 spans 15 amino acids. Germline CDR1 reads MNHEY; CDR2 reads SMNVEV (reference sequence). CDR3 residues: CASSLSGLTNYGYTF. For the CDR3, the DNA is TGTGCCAGCAGTTTATCGGGTCTAACTAACTATGGCTACACCTTC.

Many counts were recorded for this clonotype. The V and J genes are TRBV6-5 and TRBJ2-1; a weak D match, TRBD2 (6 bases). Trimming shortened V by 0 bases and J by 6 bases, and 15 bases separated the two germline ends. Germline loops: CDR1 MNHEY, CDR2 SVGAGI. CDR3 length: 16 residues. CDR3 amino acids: CASSYSNLASVNEQFF. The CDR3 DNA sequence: TGTGCCAGCAGTTACTCGAACCTGGCTAGCGTCAATGAGCAGTTCTTC.

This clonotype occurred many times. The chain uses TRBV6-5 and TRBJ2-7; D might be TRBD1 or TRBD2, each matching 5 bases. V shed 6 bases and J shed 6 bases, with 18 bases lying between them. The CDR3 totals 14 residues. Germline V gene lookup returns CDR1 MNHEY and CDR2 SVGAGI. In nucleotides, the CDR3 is TGTGCCAGCAGCCCGATTGGGTCTGGGGGCGAGCAGTACTTC. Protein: CASSPIGSGGEQYF.

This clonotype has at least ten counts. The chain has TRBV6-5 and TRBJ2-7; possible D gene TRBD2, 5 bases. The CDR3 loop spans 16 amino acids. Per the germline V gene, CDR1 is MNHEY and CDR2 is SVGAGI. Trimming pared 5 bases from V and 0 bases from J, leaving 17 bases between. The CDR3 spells CASSRQGLGSSYEQYF. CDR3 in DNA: TGTGCCAGCAGTAGACAAGGTTTGGGGAGCTCCTACGAGCAGTACTTC.

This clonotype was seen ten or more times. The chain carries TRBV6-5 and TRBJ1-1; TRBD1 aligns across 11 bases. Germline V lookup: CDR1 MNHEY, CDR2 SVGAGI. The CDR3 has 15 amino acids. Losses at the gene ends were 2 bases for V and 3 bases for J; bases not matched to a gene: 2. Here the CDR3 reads CASSYGTGGYTEAFF. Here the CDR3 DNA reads TGTGCCAGCAGTTACGGGACAGGGGGATACACTGAAGCTTTCTTT.

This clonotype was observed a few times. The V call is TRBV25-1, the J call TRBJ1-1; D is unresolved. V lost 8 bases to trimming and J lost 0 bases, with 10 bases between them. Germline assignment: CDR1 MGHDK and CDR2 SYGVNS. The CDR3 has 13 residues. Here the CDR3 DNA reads TGTGCCAGCTCGACACCAATGAACACTGAAGCTTTCTTT. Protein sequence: CASSTPMNTEAFF.

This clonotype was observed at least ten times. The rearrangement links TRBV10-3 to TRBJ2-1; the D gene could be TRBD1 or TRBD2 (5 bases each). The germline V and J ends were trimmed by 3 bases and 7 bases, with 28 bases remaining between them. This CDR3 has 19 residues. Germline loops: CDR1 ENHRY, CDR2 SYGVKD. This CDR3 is CAISDWGRPGSLSINEQFF. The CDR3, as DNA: TGTGCCATCAGTGACTGGGGACGGCCCGGGTCATTGTCTATTAATGAGCAGTTCTTC.

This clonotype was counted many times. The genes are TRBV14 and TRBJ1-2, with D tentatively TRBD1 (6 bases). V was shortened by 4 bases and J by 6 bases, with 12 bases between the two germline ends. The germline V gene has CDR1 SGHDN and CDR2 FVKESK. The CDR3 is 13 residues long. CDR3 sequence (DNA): TGTGCCAGCAGCCTTCTACAGGGCGATGGCTACACCTTC. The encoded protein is CASSLLQGDGYTF.

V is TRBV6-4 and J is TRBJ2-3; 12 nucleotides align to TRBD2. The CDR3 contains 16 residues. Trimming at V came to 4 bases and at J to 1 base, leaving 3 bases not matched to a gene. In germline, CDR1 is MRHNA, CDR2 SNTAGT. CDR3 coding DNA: TGTGCCAGCAGTGGACTAGCGGGGGAGGGCACAGATACGCAGTATTTT. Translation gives CASSGLAGEGTDTQYF.

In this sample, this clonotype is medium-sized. CDR3 nucleotide sequence: TGTGCCAGCAGCTCGGACAGGGGGGGGAATGAGCAGTTCTTC. Translating gives CASSSDRGGNEQFF. The chain links TRBV7-9 to TRBJ2-1; 10 nucleotides align to TRBD1. The CDR3 loop spans 14 amino acids. The V and J ends lost 4 bases and 7 bases, in that order; junction bases with no gene match: 4. Germline-derived CDR1 and CDR2 are SEHNR and FQNEAQ (reference sequence).

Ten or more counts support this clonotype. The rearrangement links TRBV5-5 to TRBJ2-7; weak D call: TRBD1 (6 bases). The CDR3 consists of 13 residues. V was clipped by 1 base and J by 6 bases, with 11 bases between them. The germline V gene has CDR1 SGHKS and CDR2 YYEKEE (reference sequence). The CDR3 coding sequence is TGTGCCAGCAGCTTGACAGGGAGAGGCGAGCAGTACTTC. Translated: CASSLTGRGEQYF.

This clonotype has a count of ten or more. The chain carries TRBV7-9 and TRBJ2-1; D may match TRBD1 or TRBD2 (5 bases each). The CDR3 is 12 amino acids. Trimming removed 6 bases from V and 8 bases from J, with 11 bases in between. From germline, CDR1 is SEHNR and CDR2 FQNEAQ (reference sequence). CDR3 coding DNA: TGTGCCAGCAGGCTAAGGGACGATGAGCAGTTCTTC. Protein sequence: CASRLRDDEQFF.

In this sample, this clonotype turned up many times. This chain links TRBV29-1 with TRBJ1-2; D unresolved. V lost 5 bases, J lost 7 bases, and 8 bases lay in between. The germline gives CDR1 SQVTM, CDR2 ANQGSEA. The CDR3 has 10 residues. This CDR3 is CSVNVGGYTF. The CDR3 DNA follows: TGCAGCGTTAATGTGGGTGGCTACACCTTC.

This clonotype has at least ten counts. CDR3 sequence (DNA): TGCGCCAGCAGCTTGAGCCCTCTAGCGGGGGGGCCGGGTGAGCAGTTCTTC. This encodes CASSLSPLAGGPGEQFF. The rearrangement joins TRBV5-1 to TRBJ2-1; 12 bases map to TRBD2. The V and J ends lost 1 base and 9 bases, in that order; junction bases with no gene match: 11. Germline CDR1 and CDR2: SGHRS and YFSETQ. This CDR3 has 17 amino acids.

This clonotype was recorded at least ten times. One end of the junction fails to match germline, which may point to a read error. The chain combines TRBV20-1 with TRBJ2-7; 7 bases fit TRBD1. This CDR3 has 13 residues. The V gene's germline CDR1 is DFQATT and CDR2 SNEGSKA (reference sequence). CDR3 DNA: TGCAGTACTAGGGACAGAAGCTCCTACGAGCAGTACTTC. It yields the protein CSTRDRSSYEQYF.

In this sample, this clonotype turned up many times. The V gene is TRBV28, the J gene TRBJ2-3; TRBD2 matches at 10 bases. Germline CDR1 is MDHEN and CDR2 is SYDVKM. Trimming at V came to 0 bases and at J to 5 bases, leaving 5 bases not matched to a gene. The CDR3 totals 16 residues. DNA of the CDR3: TGTGCCAGCAGTTTATGGCCTAGCGGGGGCAGAGATACGCAGTATTTT. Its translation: CASSLWPSGGRDTQYF.

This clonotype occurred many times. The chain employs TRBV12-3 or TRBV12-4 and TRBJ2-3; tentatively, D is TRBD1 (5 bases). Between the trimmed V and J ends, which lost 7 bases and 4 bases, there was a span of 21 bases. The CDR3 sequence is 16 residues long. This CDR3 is CASTPSSGQGADTQYF. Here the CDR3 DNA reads TGTGCCAGCACCCCTAGTTCAGGCCAAGGGGCAGATACGCAGTATTTT.

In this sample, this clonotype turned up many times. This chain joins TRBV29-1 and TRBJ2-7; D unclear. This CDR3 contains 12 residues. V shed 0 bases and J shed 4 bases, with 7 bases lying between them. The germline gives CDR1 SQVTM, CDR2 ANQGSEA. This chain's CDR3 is CSVEEAAYEQYF. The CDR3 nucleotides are TGCAGCGTTGAAGAGGCCGCGTACGAGCAGTACTTC.